This TCR beta chain was identified in a study of cytomegalovirus exposure and HLA in healthy donors. Study conclusions and caveats: Earlier analysis found most TCR beta V segments productive about 87% or about 30% of the time.

Researchers ran the PCR with 60 Vbeta and 13 Jbeta primers. Profiling relied on immunoSEQ multiplex PCR, and the TCRdb table lists in-frame clones only, not all of them. The sample includes about 120,000 clones, roughly 63% seen only once; the top ten take about 9%. V lost 0 bases and J lost 3, with 9 bases in between. CDR3 length: 15 residues. Germline CDR1 is SGDLS and CDR2 is YYNGEE. This clone has only a few counts. What it binds is not known. This TCR was sampled from a man between 35 and 55 years old in good health and CMV-seropositive. The material sequenced was PBMCs. The genes are TRBV9 and TRBJ1-4, with no clear D. CDR3 residues: CASSVVGLPNEKLFF. The CDR3 region has the DNA TGTGCCAGCAGCGTAGTAGGACTGCCTAATGAAAAACTGTTTTTT.